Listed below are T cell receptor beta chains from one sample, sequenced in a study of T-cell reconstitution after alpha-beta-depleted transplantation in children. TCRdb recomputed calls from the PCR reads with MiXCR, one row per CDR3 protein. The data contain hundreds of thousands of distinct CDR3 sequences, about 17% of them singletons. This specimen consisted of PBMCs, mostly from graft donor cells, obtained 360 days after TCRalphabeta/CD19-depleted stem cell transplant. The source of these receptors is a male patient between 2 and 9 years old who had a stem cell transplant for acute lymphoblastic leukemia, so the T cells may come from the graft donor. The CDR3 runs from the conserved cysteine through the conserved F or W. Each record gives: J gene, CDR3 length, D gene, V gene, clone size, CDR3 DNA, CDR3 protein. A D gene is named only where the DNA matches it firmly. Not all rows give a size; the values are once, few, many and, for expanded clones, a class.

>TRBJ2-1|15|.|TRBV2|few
TGTGCCAGCAGTAGGGGACTGGGGTTAGGAAATGAGCAGTTCTTC
CASSRGLGLGNEQFF
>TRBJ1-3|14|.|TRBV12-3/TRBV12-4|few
TGTGCCAGCGTACAAGAGCGGGCTGGAAACACCATATATTTT
CASVQERAGNTIYF
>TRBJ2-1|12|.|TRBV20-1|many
TGCAGTGCTAGTACCATCTACAATGAGCAGTTCTTC
CSASTIYNEQFF
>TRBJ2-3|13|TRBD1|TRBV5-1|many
TGCGCCAGCAGCGGGGCAGGGGGAGATACGCAGTATTTT
CASSGAGGDTQYF
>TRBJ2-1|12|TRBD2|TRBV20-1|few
TGCAGTGCTAGCCGACTAGCCAATGAGCAGTTCTTC
CSASRLANEQFF
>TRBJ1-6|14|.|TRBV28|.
TGTGCCAGCAGTTTTTGGAGGGCCAAGGGACCCCTCCACTTT
CASSFWRAKGPLHF
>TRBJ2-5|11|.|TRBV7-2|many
TGTGCCAGCAAGCTGGGGGAGACCCAGTACTTC
CASKLGETQYF
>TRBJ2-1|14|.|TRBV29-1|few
TGCAGCGTTGTGAGCAGGGCCGGCCCGAATGAGCAGTTCTTC
CSVVSRAGPNEQFF
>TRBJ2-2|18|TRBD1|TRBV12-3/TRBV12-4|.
TGTGCCAGCAGTTCCGAAGCGCGGACAGGGGGTCGGCCCGGGGAGCTGTTTTTT
CASSSEARTGGRPGELFF
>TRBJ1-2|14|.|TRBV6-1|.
TGTGCCAGCAGTCGAAAAGGGGGTGACTATGGCTACACCTTC
CASSRKGGDYGYTF
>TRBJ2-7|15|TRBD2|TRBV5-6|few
TGTGCCAGCACCCTTAGCGGGAGACAAGACTACGAGCAGTACTTC
CASTLSGRQDYEQYF
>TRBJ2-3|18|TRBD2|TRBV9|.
TGTGCCAGCAGCGGAGGCGAGCGGGGCGCGCCTAGCACAGATACGCAGTATTTT
CASSGGERGAPSTDTQYF
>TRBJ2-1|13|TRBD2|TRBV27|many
TGTGCCAGTTCAGCGGGAGGGCCGTTTGAGCAGTTCTTC
CASSAGGPFEQFF